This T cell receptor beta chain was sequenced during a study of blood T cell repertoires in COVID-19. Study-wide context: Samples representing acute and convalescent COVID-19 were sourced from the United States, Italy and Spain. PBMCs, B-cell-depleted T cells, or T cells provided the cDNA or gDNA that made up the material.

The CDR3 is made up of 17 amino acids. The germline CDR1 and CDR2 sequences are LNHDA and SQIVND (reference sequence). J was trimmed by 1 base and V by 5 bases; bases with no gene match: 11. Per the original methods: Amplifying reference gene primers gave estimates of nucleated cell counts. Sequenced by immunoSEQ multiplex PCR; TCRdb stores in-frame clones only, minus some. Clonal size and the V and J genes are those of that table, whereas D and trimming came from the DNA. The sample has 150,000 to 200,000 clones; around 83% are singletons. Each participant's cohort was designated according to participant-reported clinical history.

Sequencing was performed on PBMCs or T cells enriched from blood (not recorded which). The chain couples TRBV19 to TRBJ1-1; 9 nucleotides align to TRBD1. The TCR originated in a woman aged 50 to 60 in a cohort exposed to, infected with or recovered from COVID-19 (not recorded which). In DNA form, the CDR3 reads TGTGCCAGTAGTTCCGGGACAGGGAGGATGGCGAACACTGAAGCTTTCTTT. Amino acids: CASSSGTGRMANTEAFF.